The rows below give T cell receptor beta chains drawn from one sample of a study of cytomegalovirus exposure and HLA in healthy donors. TCRdb's table, derived via immunoSEQ multiplex PCR, lists solely in-frame clones and lacks some. Recorded for this sample: about 41,000 clones. The source material was PBMCs. Source of these receptors: a man aged 25-45 years in good health and CMV-seronegative. Each CDR3 is given with its conserved first and last residue. Fields, in order: D gene, J gene, V gene, CDR3 protein, CDR3 DNA. A D gene is named only where the DNA matches it firmly.

TRBD2	TRBJ2-2	TRBV25-1	CASKTSGRSGELFF	TGTGCCAGCAAAACTAGCGGGAGGTCCGGGGAGCTGTTTTTT
.	TRBJ1-6	TRBV7-2	CASSPGSPLHF	TGTGCCAGCAGCCCCGGGTCACCCCTCCACTTT
TRBD1	TRBJ1-2	TRBV6-5	CASRTGGLSGYTF	TGTGCCAGCAGGACAGGGGGCCTAAGTGGCTACACCTTC
TRBD1	TRBJ1-1	TRBV19	CASREQGTAEAFF	TGTGCCAGTAGGGAACAGGGGACGGCTGAAGCTTTCTTT
TRBD1	TRBJ1-5	TRBV27	CASGTGNQPQHF	TGTGCCAGTGGGACAGGGAATCAGCCCCAGCATTTT
.	TRBJ2-1	TRBV4-2	CASSQGLYNEQFF	TGTGCCAGCAGCCAAGGACTATACAATGAGCAGTTCTTC
TRBD1	TRBJ1-3	TRBV9	CASSVGTASGNTIYF	TGTGCCAGCAGCGTTGGGACAGCCTCTGGAAACACCATATATTTT
TRBD1	TRBJ1-4	TRBV7-9	CASSLARTGDEKLFF	TGTGCCAGCAGCTTAGCCAGGACAGGGGATGAAAAACTGTTTTTT
TRBD1	TRBJ1-1	TRBV30	CAWRSGQGYTEAFF	TGTGCCTGGAGATCAGGACAGGGGTACACTGAAGCTTTCTTT
.	TRBJ2-7	TRBV10-1	CATSPGYEQYF	TGCGCCACCAGCCCAGGCTACGAGCAGTACTTC
.	TRBJ2-7	TRBV7-8	CASSFSPSYEQYF	TGTGCCAGCAGCTTTTCCCCTAGCTACGAGCAGTACTTC
TRBD2	TRBJ2-7	TRBV2	CAGSTSGAYEQYF	TGTGCCGGTTCGACTAGCGGAGCGTACGAGCAGTACTTC
TRBD1	TRBJ2-7	TRBV5-1	CASSQGGTGDYEQYF	TGCGCCAGCAGCCAAGGGGGGACAGGGGACTACGAGCAGTACTTC
.	TRBJ1-1	TRBV5-1	CASTRTGSEAFF	TGCGCCAGCACCAGAACAGGATCTGAAGCTTTCTTT
TRBD1	TRBJ1-1	TRBV9	CASSVEGQGFTEDFF	TGTGCCAGCAGCGTAGAGGGACAGGGTTTCACTGAAGATTTCTTT
.	TRBJ2-7	TRBV18	CASSQFAGFEQYF	TGTGCCAGCTCGCAATTTGCAGGGTTCGAGCAGTACTTC
.	TRBJ2-7	TRBV27	CASSHGVSYEQYF	TGTGCCAGCAGTCACGGAGTCTCCTACGAGCAGTACTTC
TRBD1	TRBJ2-2	TRBV7-2	CASSSAGGGTGELFF	TGTGCCAGCAGCTCCGCAGGGGGCGGCACCGGGGAGCTGTTTTTT
.	TRBJ2-5	TRBV10-3	CAISESRQAAETQYF	TGTGCCATCAGTGAGTCGAGACAGGCCGCGGAGACCCAGTACTTC
.	TRBJ1-5	TRBV7-3	CASSPQGGQPQHF	TGTGCCAGCAGCCCGCAGGGAGGTCAGCCCCAGCATTTT
TRBD1	TRBJ2-7	TRBV29-1	CSVRPGTGAAYEQYF	TGCAGCGTTCGACCCGGGACAGGGGCGGCCTACGAGCAGTACTTC
.	TRBJ2-5	TRBV9	CASGTGEDETQYF	TGTGCCAGTGGTACCGGGGAGGATGAGACCCAGTACTTC
.	TRBJ2-5	TRBV20-1	CSAYRETQYF	TGCAGTGCTTATCGGGAGACCCAGTACTTC
TRBD1	TRBJ1-1	TRBV9	CASSVGDRGEAFF	TGTGCCAGCAGCGTAGGGGACAGGGGCGAAGCTTTCTTT
.	TRBJ1-4	TRBV4-3	CASSHQIYATNEKLFF	TGCGCCAGCAGCCACCAGATATACGCAACTAATGAAAAACTGTTTTTT
TRBD1	TRBJ1-5	TRBV29-1	CSVTGTGRNQPQHF	TGCAGCGTGACTGGGACAGGTCGAAATCAGCCCCAGCATTTT
.	TRBJ2-3	TRBV9	CASSANTQYF	TGTGCCAGCAGCGCAAATACGCAGTATTTT
.	TRBJ1-5	TRBV30	CAWSVQGDIRDQPQHF	TGTGCCTGGAGTGTACAGGGCGATATACGGGATCAGCCCCAGCATTTT
.	TRBJ2-7	TRBV4-1	CASSPVQGANEQYF	TGCGCCAGCAGCCCGGTCCAGGGCGCCAACGAGCAGTACTTC
.	TRBJ2-4	TRBV7-8	CASSLDLRARAKNIQYF	TGTGCCAGCAGCTTAGACCTCAGGGCCCGAGCCAAAAACATTCAGTACTTC
.	TRBJ1-2	TRBV10-2	CASRRDDYGYTF	TGCGCCAGCAGGCGGGACGATTATGGCTACACCTTC
TRBD1	TRBJ1-1	TRBV29-1	CSARDQGQGAEAFF	TGCAGCGCCCGAGATCAGGGACAGGGCGCTGAAGCTTTCTTT
.	TRBJ2-7	TRBV7-9	CASSLVGGGYEQYF	TGTGCCAGCAGCTTAGTGGGCGGAGGTTACGAGCAGTACTTC
TRBD1	TRBJ2-5	TRBV6-6	CASSPLTGVETQYF	TGTGCCAGCAGTCCATTGACAGGGGTAGAGACCCAGTACTTC
.	TRBJ2-7	TRBV6-9	CASSYSRTDTFYEQYF	TGTGCCAGCAGTTATTCGCGGACAGATACCTTTTACGAGCAGTACTTC
TRBD1	TRBJ1-4	TRBV4-2	CASSHDAGTGAEKLFF	TGTGCCAGCAGCCACGATGCCGGGACAGGGGCCGAAAAACTGTTTTTT
TRBD1	TRBJ1-6	TRBV7-8	CASSRTGTVYNSPLHF	TGTGCCAGCAGCCGTACCGGGACAGTTTATAATTCACCCCTCCACTTT
.	TRBJ2-7	TRBV5-6	CASSLSGVHEQYF	TGTGCCAGCAGCTTGTCAGGGGTCCACGAGCAGTACTTC